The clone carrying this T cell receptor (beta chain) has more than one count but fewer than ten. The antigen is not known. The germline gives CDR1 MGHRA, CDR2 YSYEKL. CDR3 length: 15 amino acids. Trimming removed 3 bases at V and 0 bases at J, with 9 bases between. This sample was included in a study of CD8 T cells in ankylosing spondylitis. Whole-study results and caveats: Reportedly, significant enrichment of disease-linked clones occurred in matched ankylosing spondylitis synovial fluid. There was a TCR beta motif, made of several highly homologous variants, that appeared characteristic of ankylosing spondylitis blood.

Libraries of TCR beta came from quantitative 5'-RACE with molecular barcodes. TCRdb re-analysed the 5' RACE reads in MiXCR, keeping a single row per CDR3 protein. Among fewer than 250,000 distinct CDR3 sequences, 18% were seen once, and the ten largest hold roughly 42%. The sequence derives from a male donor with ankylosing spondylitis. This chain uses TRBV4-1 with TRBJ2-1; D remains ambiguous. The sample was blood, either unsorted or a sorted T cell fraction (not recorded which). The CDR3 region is CASSHHPSSYNEQFF. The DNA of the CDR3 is TGCGCCAGCAGCCACCACCCGAGCTCCTACAATGAGCAGTTCTTC.